The 11 T cell receptor beta chains below come from one sample, sequenced in a study of blood T cell repertoires in COVID-19. Sequencing was performed with immunoSEQ multiplex PCR; in TCRdb, only in-frame clones are kept and a portion is missing. The repertoire holds 50,000 to 75,000 clones, with roughly 86% as singletons. Sequencing was carried out using peripheral blood. These receptors all stem from a man in his 60s with acute or convalescent COVID-19.

The V gene is TRBV12-3 or TRBV12-4, the J gene TRBJ1-5; D unclear. The V gene lost 7 bases and the J gene lost 1 base, with 5 bases spanning the gap. The CDR3 loop spans 12 amino acids. The chain's CDR3 is CASTRSNQPQHF. The CDR3, as DNA: TGTGCCAGCACCAGAAGCAATCAGCCCCAGCATTTT.

This chain joins TRBV5-1 and TRBJ2-3; no clear D. This CDR3 has 13 amino acids. Germline V gene data show CDR1 as SGHRS and CDR2 as YFSETQ. The germline V and J ends were trimmed by 3 bases and 4 bases, with 9 bases remaining between them. CDR3 sequence reads: CASSSDLSDTQYF. The DNA of the CDR3 is TGCGCCAGCAGCTCCGACTTGTCAGATACGCAGTATTTT.

The rearrangement links TRBV18 to TRBJ1-6; 7 bases line up with TRBD1. This CDR3 contains 14 residues. The V gene end was trimmed by 8 bases and the J gene end by 7 bases; junction bases not matched to a gene: 8. The germline V gene encodes CDR1 KGHSH and CDR2 LQKENI. This chain's CDR3 is CASARQGQNSPLHF. The CDR3 coding sequence is TGTGCCAGCGCACGACAGGGACAGAATTCACCCCTCCACTTT.

The rearrangement uses TRBV4-2 and TRBJ2-1; 8 bases match TRBD2. The CDR3 runs to 15 residues. V lost 1 base and J lost 7; bases outside the gene matches: 6. Germline V gene lookup returns CDR1 LGHNA and CDR2 YNFKEQ. CDR3 bases: TGTGCCAGCAGCCAAGTGATGGCGGGGGGAAATGAGCAGTTCTTC. Residues: CASSQVMAGGNEQFF.

The genes are TRBV4-2 and TRBJ1-2; 9 bases agree with TRBD1. V dropped 0 bases and J dropped 5; count of bases not matched to a gene: 7. The CDR3 is 16 residues long. Germline V gene data show CDR1 as LGHNA and CDR2 as YNFKEQ. CDR3 nucleotide sequence: TGTGCCAGCAGCCAAGATATCCAGGGACAGGGTTATGGCTACACCTTC. Amino acids: CASSQDIQGQGYGYTF.

The chain uses TRBV29-1 and TRBJ2-5, with 10 nucleotides matching TRBD1. CDR3 size: 15 residues. Trimming removed 6 bases from V and 1 base from J; junction bases left unmatched: 8. CDR1 SQVTM and CDR2 ANQGSEA come from the germline V gene. The CDR3 spells CSVARGTGAQETQYF. The CDR3 DNA is TGCAGCGTCGCGCGGGGGACAGGGGCCCAAGAGACCCAGTACTTC.

This chain connects TRBV21-1 to TRBJ2-5; the table names TRBD2, a call not compared with the DNA. TRBV21-1 has pseudogene status. This CDR3 has 14 residues. The CDR3 region has the DNA TGTGCCAGCAGCTCCCTACCCCGAGTTGAGACCCAGTACTTC. Translation gives CASSSLPRVETQYF.

The chain employs TRBV7-6 and TRBJ2-7; 7 positions agree with TRBD2. The CDR3 loop spans 18 amino acids. V gave up 0 bases and J gave up 2 bases; unmatched junction bases: 13. In germline, CDR1 is SGHVS, CDR2 FNYEAQ. The CDR3 spells CASSLAGPGGPGPYEQYF. The CDR3 DNA reads TGTGCCAGCAGCTTAGCGGGGCCGGGAGGACCCGGGCCCTACGAGCAGTACTTC.

This clone was observed once. The V and J genes are TRBV10-3 and TRBJ2-1, with TRBD2 matching 11 bases. This CDR3 comprises 17 residues. Per the germline V gene, CDR1 is ENHRY and CDR2 is SYGVKD. V shed 4 bases and J 7 bases; nucleotides not matched to a gene: 12. CDR3 residues: CAISGGSGGAYINEQFF. DNA of the CDR3: TGTGCCATCAGTGGGGGTAGCGGGGGGGCCTACATAAATGAGCAGTTCTTC.

This clone is a singleton in its sample. This sequence joins TRBV12-3 or TRBV12-4 and TRBJ2-7; weak D call: TRBD2 (6 bases). The CDR3 sequence is 13 residues long. V lost 5 bases, J lost 4 bases, and 12 bases lay in between. The CDR3, as DNA: TGTGCCAGCAGTCCAGGACTAATTTACGAGCAGTACTTC. Protein: CASSPGLIYEQYF.

This sequence joins TRBV11-3 and TRBJ2-1; D unresolved. The CDR3 loop spans 13 amino acids. The germline V and J ends were trimmed by 3 bases and 13 bases, with 16 bases remaining between them. Germline V gene sequence: CDR1 SGHNT, CDR2 YENEEA. This CDR3 reads CASSFPLAKHQFF. CDR3 DNA sequence: TGTGCCAGCAGCTTTCCATTAGCCAAACATCAGTTCTTC. Full variable domain (remainder filled in from reference TRBV11-3 and TRBJ2-1): EAGVVQSPRYKIIEKKQPVAFWCNPISGHNTLYWYLQNLGQGPELLIRYENEEAVDDSQLPKDRFSAERLKGVDSTLKIQPAELGDSAVYLCASSFPLAKHQFFGPGTRLTVL.